This T cell receptor beta chain was recorded in a study of T cell changes during pregnancy in multiple sclerosis. The data were produced by immunoSEQ multiplex PCR, yet TCRdb's version contains in-frame clones alone and is incomplete. The top ten clones hold more than 2.5% of a sample with 85,000 to 100,000 clones, roughly 92% of them seen once. This clone was observed a single time. The input for sequencing was peripheral blood, taken in the first trimester of pregnancy. This receptor was identified in a female donor with multiple sclerosis, enrolled in a pregnancy study.

CDR3 protein: CASSRPGTVVGNEQFF. DNA for the CDR3: TGTGCCAGCAGCCGGCCCGGGACAGTCGTGGGCAATGAGCAGTTCTTC. The chain has TRBV7-9 and TRBJ2-1; 7 nucleotides align to TRBD1. Germline V CDR1 and CDR2: SEHNR, FQNEAQ (reference sequence). Trimming removed 5 bases from V and 6 bases from J; junction bases left unmatched: 13. There are 16 residues in the CDR3.